The present TCR beta chain was sequenced within a study of blood T cell repertoires in COVID-19. Study context: Spain, Italy and the United States supplied samples that represented acute and convalescent COVID-19.

Authors' data handling: Estimation of nucleated cell counts was performed using reference gene primer amplification. TCRdb's copy holds only in-frame clones and misses some; the assay was immunoSEQ multiplex PCR. Clone size and V and J calls were adopted from that table, with D and trimming inferred from the DNA. The sample holds under 300,000 clones, over 75% seen once. V lost 3 bases to trimming and J lost 0 bases, with 14 bases between them. The CDR3 is made up of 16 amino acids. Germline CDR1 MNHNY, CDR2 SVGAGI (reference sequence). This TCR was sampled from a human donor in a cohort sampled during active COVID-19. This sequence joins TRBV6-6 and TRBJ1-1, with D perhaps TRBD1 (5 bases). The source material was peripheral blood. Here the CDR3 reads CASSYSPWGMNTEAFF. CDR3 in DNA: TGTGCCAGCAGTTATTCCCCATGGGGCATGAACACTGAAGCTTTCTTT.